These 11 T cell receptor beta chains were all obtained from the same sample, sequenced in a study of blood T cells in healthy people across ages. A second PCR, run for about 7 to 12 cycles, used a sample-barcoded 5' primer plus a J-beta primer mix. TCRdb re-derived calls from the 5' RACE reads in MiXCR, one entry per CDR3 protein. The sample lists about 1.5 million distinct CDR3 sequences, about 45% occurring once. The sequenced sample consisted of blood. The receptors were sampled from a young woman in good health.

Regarding this clonotype: A much larger clone lies a single base off, so this may be a read error. This chain connects TRBV10-3 to TRBJ2-3, with D uncertain. V lost 6 bases and J lost 5, with 6 bases in between. The germline CDR1 and CDR2 sequences are ENHRY and SYGVKD. The CDR3 sequence is 11 residues long. CDR3 DNA sequence: TGTGCCATCAGCGATCGAGATACGCAGTATTTT. This encodes CAISDRDTQYF.

This clonotype appeared a few times. CDR3 loop: CASQDRTGAYEQYF. For the CDR3, the DNA is TGTGCCAGCCAGGACCGGACAGGGGCCTACGAGCAGTACTTC. The chain links TRBV2 to TRBJ2-7, with 9 bases identical to TRBD1. This CDR3 is 14 amino acids long. J was trimmed by 2 bases and V by 8 bases; bases with no gene match: 7. Germline CDR1 is SNHLY and CDR2 is FYNNEI. Drawing the rest from reference TRBV2 and TRBJ2-7, the complete variable domain is EPEVTQTPSHQVTQMGQEVILRCVPISNHLYFYWYRQILGQKVEFLVSFYNNEISEKSEIFDDQFSVERPDGSNFTLKIRSTKLEDSAMYFCASQDRTGAYEQYFGPGTRLTVT.

The chain links TRBV29-1 to TRBJ2-7; tentatively, D is TRBD1 or TRBD2 (5 bases each). The CDR3 length is 14 residues. Trimming stripped 6 bases from V and 4 bases from J, with 19 bases between. Germline V gene sequence: CDR1 SQVTM, CDR2 ANQGSEA. The CDR3 DNA follows: TGCAGCGTCCCAATAGGGACCACCGGTTACGAGCAGTACTTC. Protein sequence: CSVPIGTTGYEQYF.

This clonotype occurred a few times. The chain joins TRBV4-3 to TRBJ2-1; 10 bases agree with TRBD2. This CDR3 has 17 amino acids. Trimming removed 0 bases from V and 1 base from J; junction bases left unmatched: 3. CDR1 and CDR2 (germline): LGHNA, YSLEER. Here the CDR3 DNA reads TGCGCCAGCAGCCAAGATCGGGGACTAGCGTCCTACAATGAGCAGTTCTTC. Protein product: CASSQDRGLASYNEQFF.

The chain recombines TRBV20-1 with TRBJ2-3, with TRBD2 matching over 10 bases. The CDR3 runs 15 residues. Per germline, CDR1 DFQATT and CDR2 SNEGSKA (reference sequence). J lost 6 bases, V lost 6 bases, and 12 bases had no gene match. The CDR3: CSATRAGGPRDTQYF. The CDR3 DNA follows: TGCAGTGCAACTCGAGCGGGGGGGCCGAGGGATACGCAGTATTTT.

The chain uses TRBV15 and TRBJ2-3, with TRBD2 matching 8 bases. The V and J ends lost 1 base and 6 bases, in that order; junction bases with no gene match: 12. CDR3 length equals 17 residues. The germline gives CDR1 LNHNV, CDR2 YYDKDF (reference sequence). The CDR3 loop is CATSRVESKTGGDTQYF. Written as DNA, the CDR3 is TGTGCCACCAGCAGAGTGGAGTCCAAGACGGGAGGGGATACGCAGTATTTT.

A few counts support this clonotype. This chain uses TRBV20-1 with TRBJ1-2, with no clear D. CDR1 and CDR2 (germline): DFQATT, SNEGSKA (reference sequence). This CDR3 has 13 amino acids. Between the trimmed V and J ends, which lost 3 bases and 0 bases, there was a span of 8 bases. The chain's CDR3 is CSARSRANYGYTF. CDR3 bases: TGCAGTGCTAGGTCTCGGGCTAACTATGGCTACACCTTC.

This rearrangement joins TRBV4-1 to TRBJ2-1, with D perhaps being TRBD1 or TRBD2 (5 bases each). The V and J ends lost 1 base and 7 bases respectively, with 11 bases between them. CDR3 length: 14 amino acids. Looked up from germline, CDR1 is MGHRA and CDR2 is YSYEKL. CDR3 loop: CASSQGDVGNEQFF. CDR3 sequence (DNA): TGCGCCAGCAGCCAAGGGGACGTTGGGAATGAGCAGTTCTTC.

This clonotype was picked up many times. The chain is built from TRBV20-1 and TRBJ1-2; possibly TRBD1 for D (5 bases). Trimming left V 7 bases short and J 2 bases short, with 20 bases between. The CDR3 is 15 amino acids. The V gene's germline CDR1 is DFQATT and CDR2 SNEGSKA (reference sequence). The DNA for the CDR3 is TGCAGTGTGGGAGTAGTCGTCTGGGGGAACTATGGCTACACCTTC. This gives the protein CSVGVVVWGNYGYTF.

V gene TRBV7-2 combines with J gene TRBJ1-2; D gene uncertain. The V gene's germline CDR1 is SGHTA and CDR2 FQGNSA. Trimming cost V 2 bases and J 5 bases, with 15 bases left between them. The CDR3 runs to 15 residues. This chain's CDR3 is CASSLSSGVRYGYTF. CDR3 bases: TGTGCCAGCAGCTTAAGCTCGGGAGTTCGGTATGGCTACACCTTC.

This chain links TRBV10-3 with TRBJ2-7, with D perhaps TRBD2 (5 bases). Germline V gene lookup returns CDR1 ENHRY and CDR2 SYGVKD. CDR3 length: 16 amino acids. The V end lost 2 bases, the J end lost 0 bases, and 14 bases lay between the germline ends. The DNA for the CDR3 is TGTGCCATCAGTGAGAGGGTAGGCCTAGCCTCCTACGAGCAGTACTTC. It yields the protein CAISERVGLASYEQYF.